Described below is a single TCR beta chain sequence and its context. This specimen comes from a study of T cell changes during pregnancy in multiple sclerosis. Trimming left V 4 bases short and J 2 bases short, with 12 bases between. The CDR3 has 14 residues. Germline V gives CDR1 SGHNT, CDR2 YENEEA. The protocol was immunoSEQ multiplex PCR, while the TCRdb copy is restricted to in-frame clones and leaves out a portion. The sample contains 55,000 to 85,000 clones, 92% of which appear only once. The chain couples TRBV11-3 to TRBJ2-7; D gene uncertain. The specimen was peripheral blood, collected after pregnancy. The sequence was collected from a female donor with multiple sclerosis, enrolled in a pregnancy study. This chain's CDR3 is CASSSTTSTYEQYF. The CDR3, as DNA: TGTGCCAGCAGCTCCACCACATCGACCTACGAGCAGTACTTC.